This TCR beta chain was obtained from a study of T cells after yellow fever vaccination. TCRdb passed the 5' RACE reads through MiXCR, listing each CDR3 protein once. Seen here are roughly 120,000 distinct CDR3 sequences, more than 7.5% observed once, and the top ten hold 25%. Ten or more counts support this clonotype. The germline CDR1 and CDR2 sequences are WNHNN and SYGVQD (reference sequence). The CDR3 loop spans 13 amino acids. V was shortened by 7 bases and J by 1 base, with 7 bases between the two germline ends. The chain is built from TRBV10-1 and TRBJ2-2, with D possibly matching TRBD2 (5 bases). This clonotype originated in a man aged 25 to 40 who received the YFV17D yellow fever vaccine. The specimen was CD8+ T cells sorted from PBMCs, collected 45 days after the yellow fever booster vaccination. The CDR3 sequence: CASKDLNTGELFF. In DNA form, the CDR3 reads TGCGCCAGCAAGGACTTGAACACCGGGGAGCTGTTTTTT.